This T cell receptor (beta chain) originates from a study of blood T cell repertoires in COVID-19. Study in general: From the United States, Italy and Spain came samples of acute and convalescent COVID-19.

Unmatched junction bases numbered 4, after V lost 1 base and J lost 6 bases. The CDR3 extends over 16 amino acids. Germline V gives CDR1 SGHNT, CDR2 YYREEE (reference sequence). Sequenced by immunoSEQ multiplex PCR; TCRdb stores in-frame clones only, minus some. The sample consists of tens of thousands of clones, around 88% of them appearing once. Material: peripheral blood. The gene calls are TRBV5-4 and TRBJ1-4; TRBD1 aligns across 12 bases. This sequence originates from a woman at least 80 years old with active or convalescent COVID-19. The CDR3 coding sequence is TGTGCCAGCAGCTTGAGGGGGACAGGGGGCCATGAAAAACTGTTTTTT. It yields the protein CASSLRGTGGHEKLFF.